The 12 T cell receptor beta chains in this list originate from one sample, sequenced in a study of T cells in Graves' hyperthyroidism and ophthalmopathy. Amplification targeted TCR beta CDR3 regions from RNA transcripts. The TCR CDR3 first-round RT-PCR relied on the HTBI primer set. A single record per CDR3 protein comes from TCRdb applying MiXCR to the multiplex PCR reads. Found here are a few hundred thousand distinct CDR3 sequences, 17% of them singletons; the top ten hold approximately 18%. Sequencing input: blood. The receptor source for this set is a woman aged 18-30 years with Graves' ophthalmopathy.

A few counts support this clonotype. The chain employs TRBV2 and TRBJ1-1; D is uncertain. Trimming took 5 bases from V and 6 from J, leaving 7 bases between them. Germline V gene data show CDR1 as SNHLY and CDR2 as FYNNEI. This CDR3 region has 11 residues. The CDR3 is CASSRAAEAFF. The CDR3 region has the DNA TGTGCCAGCAGTCGGGCCGCTGAAGCTTTCTTT.

Ten or more counts support this clonotype. This rearrangement joins TRBV3-1 to TRBJ2-7; 8 nucleotides align to TRBD2. The CDR3 runs 15 residues. Germline CDR1 LGHDT, CDR2 YNNKEL (reference sequence). Unmatched junction bases numbered 7, after V lost 0 bases and J lost 6 bases. CDR3 amino acids: CASSQEGAGGGEQYF. CDR3 nucleotides: TGTGCCAGCAGCCAAGAAGGCGCGGGAGGTGGCGAGCAGTACTTC.

In its sample, this clonotype was seen many times. The chain has TRBV30 and TRBJ2-2; D is unresolved. CDR1 is GTSNPN, CDR2 SVGIG, per germline (reference sequence). CDR3 length equals 13 residues. V gave up 0 bases and J gave up 5 bases, with 7 bases separating them. The CDR3 region is CAWSVQMTGELFF. The CDR3 DNA sequence: TGTGCCTGGAGTGTACAAATGACCGGGGAGCTGTTTTTT.

There are many counts of this clonotype. The rearrangement uses TRBV15 and TRBJ1-5; D uncertain. The germline V gene has CDR1 LNHNV and CDR2 YYDKDF (reference sequence). The CDR3 runs 16 residues. Between the trimmed V and J ends, which lost 1 base and 1 base, there was a span of 11 bases. CDR3 amino acids: CATSRVPGYSNQPQHF. The DNA of the CDR3 is TGTGCCACCAGCAGAGTGCCCGGGTACAGCAATCAGCCCCAGCATTTT.

This clonotype was recorded many times. This rearrangement joins TRBV2 to TRBJ1-4; D call uncertain. The CDR3 contains 14 residues. Trimming left V 4 bases short and J 7 bases short, with 13 bases between. The germline V gene has CDR1 SNHLY and CDR2 FYNNEI. The CDR3: CASSAPEKVEKLFF. CDR3 coding DNA: TGTGCCAGCAGTGCCCCCGAAAAGGTTGAAAAACTGTTTTTT.

In its sample, this clonotype was seen a few times. V and J are TRBV4-1 and TRBJ1-6; D is possibly TRBD1 (6 bases). Germline V gives CDR1 MGHRA, CDR2 YSYEKL. The length of the CDR3 is 15 residues. V lost 2 bases and J lost 6, with 11 bases in between. DNA for the CDR3: TGCGCCAGCAGCCAAAGGGGGACTGTTAATTCACCCCTCCACTTT. It is translated as CASSQRGTVNSPLHF.

There are many counts of this clonotype. The chain carries TRBV20-1 and TRBJ2-7, with 7 bases that match TRBD1. The junction had 8 bases not matched to a gene; V was cut back by 6 bases and J by 3 bases. Germline CDR1 and CDR2: DFQATT and SNEGSKA (reference sequence). The CDR3 is 13 residues long. The CDR3 here is CSATGTENYEQYF. The CDR3 nucleotides are TGCAGTGCAACCGGGACAGAGAACTACGAGCAGTACTTC.

This clonotype was observed many times. The chain employs TRBV6-6 and TRBJ2-7, with 7 bases that match TRBD1. V was clipped by 0 bases and J by 3 bases; unmatched bases: 8. This CDR3 is 16 amino acids long. In germline, CDR1 is MNHNY, CDR2 SVGAGI (reference sequence). The CDR3: CASSYSITGANYEQYF. In DNA, the CDR3 is TGTGCCAGCAGTTACTCGATAACAGGGGCTAACTACGAGCAGTACTTC.

This clonotype showed up many times. The chain is built from TRBV2 and TRBJ1-2; D call uncertain. V was clipped by 3 bases and J by 4 bases, with 9 bases between them. Germline CDR1 reads SNHLY; CDR2 reads FYNNEI. The CDR3 consists of 13 residues. The CDR3 loop is CASSDSAVYGYTF. In DNA, the CDR3 is TGTGCCAGCAGTGATTCGGCAGTCTATGGCTACACCTTC. Full variable domain (outside the CDR3, taken from reference TRBV2 and TRBJ1-2): EPEVTQTPSHQVTQMGQEVILRCVPISNHLYFYWYRQILGQKVEFLVSFYNNEISEKSEIFDDQFSVERPDGSNFTLKIRSTKLEDSAMYFCASSDSAVYGYTFGSGTRLTVV.

This clonotype was seen a handful of times. This sequence joins TRBV11-2 and TRBJ2-7, with 7 bases matching TRBD1. This CDR3 comprises 15 residues. With V trimmed by 5 bases and J by 4 bases, 11 bases remained unmatched. Germline V CDR1 and CDR2: SGHAT, FQNNGV. The CDR3: CASSPGYRGTYEQYF. CDR3 nucleotide sequence: TGTGCCAGCAGCCCGGGATACAGGGGTACGTACGAGCAGTACTTC. The variable domain in full, with the rest retrieved from reference TRBV11-2 and TRBJ2-7, is EAGVAQSPRYKIIEKRQSVAFWCNPISGHATLYWYQQILGQGPKLLIQFQNNGVVDDSQLPKDRFSAERLKGVDSTLKIQPAKLEDSAVYLCASSPGYRGTYEQYFGPGTRLTVT.

The chain links TRBV30 to TRBJ2-1; D tentatively reads TRBD1 or TRBD2 (6 bases each). V was trimmed by 5 bases and J by 7 bases, leaving 15 bases between them. Germline-derived CDR1 and CDR2 are GTSNPN and SVGIG (reference sequence). The CDR3 runs 13 residues. CDR3 coding DNA: TGTGCCTGGGGAGAGGGGGGCCCGAATGAGCAGTTCTTC. It translates to CAWGEGGPNEQFF.

Many counts were recorded for this clonotype. V usage is TRBV6-1 and J usage is TRBJ1-1; D perhaps matches TRBD1 (5 bases). The CDR3 consists of 14 residues. With 7 bases removed from V and 2 bases from J, the gap between germline ends came to 14 bases. The germline CDR1 and CDR2 sequences are MNHNS and SASEGT. The CDR3: CASNPTDLNTEAFF. Here the CDR3 DNA reads TGTGCCAGCAATCCGACAGACCTCAACACTGAAGCTTTCTTT.